This passage covers 8 T cell receptor beta chains from one sample sequenced in a study of shared clonotypes between healthy human individuals. Assay used: immunoSEQ multiplex PCR; TCRdb lists only in-frame clones, some missing. The table lists some 2.1 million clones, 95% of them singletons, with 0.1% to 0.15% in the top ten. Sequenced: naive CD4+ T cells sorted from blood. The subset is: CD45RA+ positively selected. These receptors were collected from a man aged 18-30 years in good health.

The chain recombines TRBV30 with TRBJ2-1, with D perhaps matching TRBD1 or TRBD2 (6 bases each). The V end was cut by 0 bases, the J end by 7 bases, with 13 bases between. There are 14 residues in the CDR3. CDR1 is GTSNPN, CDR2 SVGIG, per germline (reference sequence). This CDR3 reads CAWSVPGAPNEQFF. The CDR3 DNA sequence: TGTGCCTGGAGTGTACCGGGGGCGCCTAATGAGCAGTTCTTC. The full variable domain, in which reference TRBV30 and TRBJ2-1 provide the parts outside the CDR3, is SQTIHQWPATLVQPVGSPLSLECTVEGTSNPNLYWYRQAAGRGLQLLFYSVGIGQISSEVPQNLSASRPQDRQFILSSKKLLLSDSGFYLCAWSVPGAPNEQFFGPGTRLTVL.

V usage is TRBV30 and J usage is TRBJ1-4; D might be TRBD1 (5 bases). The CDR3 sequence is 14 residues long. The V end lost 3 bases, the J end lost 3 bases, and 11 bases lay between the germline ends. Looked up from germline, CDR1 is GTSNPN and CDR2 is SVGIG (reference sequence). CDR3 in amino acids: CAWSKGGANEKLFF. DNA for the CDR3: TGTGCCTGGAGCAAGGGAGGGGCTAATGAAAAACTGTTTTTT.

V usage is TRBV27 and J usage is TRBJ2-3, with a tentative D call TRBD2 (6 bases). The CDR3 covers 14 residues. V gave up 10 bases and J gave up 0 bases, with 14 bases separating them. The germline CDR1 and CDR2 sequences are MNHEY and SMNVEV (reference sequence). CDR3 amino acids: CATNGGGSTDTQYF. CDR3 coding DNA: TGTGCCACTAACGGGGGAGGTAGCACAGATACGCAGTATTTT.

V and J are TRBV4-2 and TRBJ1-4; D is possibly TRBD1 (5 bases). The CDR3 is made up of 18 amino acids. The germline CDR1 and CDR2 sequences are LGHNA and YNFKEQ. The V gene lost 5 bases and the J gene lost 3 bases, with 22 bases spanning the gap. Here the CDR3 reads CASSVPLPRGVANEKLFF. CDR3 nucleotides: TGTGCCAGCAGCGTACCCTTACCGCGGGGGGTCGCTAATGAAAAACTGTTTTTT.

The chain carries TRBV21-1 and TRBJ1-6. TRBV21-1 is a listed pseudogene. The CDR3 totals 15 residues. The CDR3 protein is CASSKGDSYNSPLHF. The CDR3 DNA is TGTGCCAGCAGCAAAGGGGACTCCTATAATTCACCCCTCCACTTT.

The CDR3: CASSYSGQQNQPQHF. The CDR3 DNA follows: TGTGCCAGCTCGTACTCGGGACAGCAAAATCAGCCCCAGCATTTT. The chain joins TRBV18 to TRBJ1-5; TRBD1 aligns across 7 bases. Germline CDR1 and CDR2: KGHSH and LQKENI. The V segment lost 6 bases and the J segment 4 bases; nucleotides outside the gene matches: 9. This CDR3 has 15 amino acids.

This chain links TRBV19 with TRBJ2-1; 10 bases are a match to TRBD2. Germline trimming cut 5 bases from V and 5 bases from J; bases unmatched to any gene: 12. The CDR3 loop spans 17 amino acids. Per the germline V gene, CDR1 is LNHDA and CDR2 is SQIVND (reference sequence). This CDR3 reads CASSPIDSGRYHNEQFF. In DNA form, the CDR3 reads TGTGCCAGTAGTCCGATCGATAGCGGGAGGTACCACAATGAGCAGTTCTTC.

This clone has more than one count but fewer than ten. This sequence joins TRBV13 and TRBJ2-2, with a tentative D call TRBD2 (8 bases). This CDR3 region has 14 residues. Deletions cut 8 bases from V and 6 bases from J, with 16 bases between. CDR1 is PRHDT and CDR2 is FYEKMQ in the germline V gene (reference sequence). The CDR3 DNA reads as TGTGCCAGCCGATTAGCGGGACAGTCCGGGGAGCTGTTTTTT. Its translation: CASRLAGQSGELFF.